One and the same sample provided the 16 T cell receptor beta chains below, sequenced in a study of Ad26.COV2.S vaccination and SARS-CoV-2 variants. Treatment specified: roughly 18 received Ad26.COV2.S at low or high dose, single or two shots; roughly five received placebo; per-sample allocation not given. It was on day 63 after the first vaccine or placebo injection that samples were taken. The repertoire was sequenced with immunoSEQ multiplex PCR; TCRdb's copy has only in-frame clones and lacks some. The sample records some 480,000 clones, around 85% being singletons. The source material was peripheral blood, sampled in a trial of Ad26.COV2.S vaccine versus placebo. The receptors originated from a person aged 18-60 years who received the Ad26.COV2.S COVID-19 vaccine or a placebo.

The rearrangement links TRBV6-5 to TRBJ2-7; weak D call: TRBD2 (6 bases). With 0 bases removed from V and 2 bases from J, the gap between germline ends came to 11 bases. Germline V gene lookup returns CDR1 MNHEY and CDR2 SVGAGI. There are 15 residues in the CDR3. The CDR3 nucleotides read TGTGCCAGCAGTTACTCAGGGGACTCAGCCTACGAGCAGTACTTC. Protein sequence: CASSYSGDSAYEQYF.

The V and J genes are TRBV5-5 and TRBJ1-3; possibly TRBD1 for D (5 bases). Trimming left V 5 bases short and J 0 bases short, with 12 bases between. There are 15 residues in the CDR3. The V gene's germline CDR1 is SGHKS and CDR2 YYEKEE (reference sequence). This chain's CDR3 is CASRRDFYSGNTIYF. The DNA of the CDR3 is TGTGCCAGCAGACGGGACTTCTACTCTGGAAACACCATATATTTT.

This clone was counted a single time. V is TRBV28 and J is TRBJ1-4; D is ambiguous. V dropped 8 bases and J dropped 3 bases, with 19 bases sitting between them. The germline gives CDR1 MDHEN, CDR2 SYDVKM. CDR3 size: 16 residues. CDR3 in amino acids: CASLTRGMSANEKLFF. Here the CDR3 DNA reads TGTGCCAGCCTGACCCGCGGCATGTCGGCTAATGAAAAACTGTTTTTT.

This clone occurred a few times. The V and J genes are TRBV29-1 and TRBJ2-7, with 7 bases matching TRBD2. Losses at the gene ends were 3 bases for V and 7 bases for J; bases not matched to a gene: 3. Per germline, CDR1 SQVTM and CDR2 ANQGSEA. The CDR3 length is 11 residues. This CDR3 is CSVETGGEQYF. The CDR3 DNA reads TGCAGCGTTGAGACGGGGGGAGAGCAGTACTTC.

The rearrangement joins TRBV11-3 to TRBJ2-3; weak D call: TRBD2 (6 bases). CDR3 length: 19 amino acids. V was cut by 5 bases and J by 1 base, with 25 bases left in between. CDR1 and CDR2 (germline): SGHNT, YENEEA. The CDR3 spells CASSRGRGEGLLRTDTQYF. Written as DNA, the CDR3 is TGTGCCAGCAGCCGCGGGCGGGGAGAGGGACTTTTACGCACAGATACGCAGTATTTT.

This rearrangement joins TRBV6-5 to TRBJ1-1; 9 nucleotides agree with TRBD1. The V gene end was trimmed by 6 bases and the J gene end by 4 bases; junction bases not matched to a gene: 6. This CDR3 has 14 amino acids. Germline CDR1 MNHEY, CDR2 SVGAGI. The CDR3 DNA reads TGTGCCAGCAGGGACTCGACAGGGGGCACTGAAGCTTTCTTT. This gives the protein CASRDSTGGTEAFF.

Here the CDR3 reads CASSPRDLFQETQYF. DNA for the CDR3: TGTGCCAGCAGTCCCCGGGACTTGTTCCAAGAGACCCAGTACTTC. The chain couples TRBV27 to TRBJ2-5; weak D call: TRBD2 (6 bases). V was pared by 5 bases and J by 1 base, with 14 bases between. Per germline, CDR1 MNHEY and CDR2 SMNVEV (reference sequence). The CDR3 extends over 15 amino acids.

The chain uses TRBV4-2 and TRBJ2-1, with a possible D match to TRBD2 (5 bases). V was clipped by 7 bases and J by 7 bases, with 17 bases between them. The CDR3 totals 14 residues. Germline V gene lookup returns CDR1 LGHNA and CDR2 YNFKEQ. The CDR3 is CASNGGGSSNEQFF. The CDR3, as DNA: TGTGCCAGCAATGGTGGCGGGTCTTCGAATGAGCAGTTCTTC.

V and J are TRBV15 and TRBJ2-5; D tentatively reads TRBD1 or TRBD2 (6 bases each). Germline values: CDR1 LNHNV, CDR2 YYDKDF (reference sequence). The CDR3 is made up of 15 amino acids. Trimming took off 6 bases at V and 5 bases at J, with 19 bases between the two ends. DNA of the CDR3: TGTGCCACCAGGTACGGGGCGGACAGCGGGGAGACCCAGTACTTC. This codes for CATRYGADSGETQYF.

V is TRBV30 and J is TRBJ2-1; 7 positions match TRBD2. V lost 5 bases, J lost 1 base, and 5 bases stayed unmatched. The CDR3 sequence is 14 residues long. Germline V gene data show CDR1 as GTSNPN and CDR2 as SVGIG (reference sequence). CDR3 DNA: TGTGCCTGGGGGGAGGGAGGTTCCTACAATGAGCAGTTCTTC. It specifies CAWGEGGSYNEQFF.

The CDR3 region has the DNA TGTGCCAGTAGTAGGTCTAGGGATAAGGATGAGCAGTTCTTC. As protein: CASSRSRDKDEQFF. The chain couples TRBV19 to TRBJ2-1; no definite D call. In germline, CDR1 is LNHDA, CDR2 SQIVND (reference sequence). Trimming shortened V by 4 bases and J by 8 bases, and 15 bases separated the two germline ends. The CDR3 sequence is 14 residues long.

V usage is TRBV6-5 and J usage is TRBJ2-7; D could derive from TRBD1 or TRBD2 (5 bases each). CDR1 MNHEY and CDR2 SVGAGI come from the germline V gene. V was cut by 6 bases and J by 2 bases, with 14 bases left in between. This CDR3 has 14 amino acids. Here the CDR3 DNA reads TGTGCCAGCAGGTCCGGGACGATCCCCTACGAGCAGTACTTC. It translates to CASRSGTIPYEQYF.

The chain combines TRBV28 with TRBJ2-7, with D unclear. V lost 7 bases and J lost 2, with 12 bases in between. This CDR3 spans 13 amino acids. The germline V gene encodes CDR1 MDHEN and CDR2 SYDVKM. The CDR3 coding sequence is TGTGCCAGCACCCGTGGGCGAACCTACGAGCAGTACTTC. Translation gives CASTRGRTYEQYF.

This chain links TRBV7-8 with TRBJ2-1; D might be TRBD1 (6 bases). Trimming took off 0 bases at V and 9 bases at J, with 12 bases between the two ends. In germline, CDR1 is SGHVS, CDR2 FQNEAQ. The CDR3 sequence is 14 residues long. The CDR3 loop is CASSLAGAVGEQFF. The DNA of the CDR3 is TGTGCCAGCAGCTTAGCGGGGGCAGTCGGTGAGCAGTTCTTC.

CDR3 coding DNA: TGTGCCAGCAGCCGGGGCCTTGAAGCTTTCTTT. Its translation: CASSRGLEAFF. The chain recombines TRBV3-1 (or the pseudogene TRBV3-2) with TRBJ1-1, with D perhaps TRBD1 (5 bases). The CDR3 loop spans 11 amino acids. The V gene's germline CDR1 is LGHDT and CDR2 YNNKEL (reference sequence). V lost 4 bases to trimming and J lost 7 bases, with 7 bases between them.

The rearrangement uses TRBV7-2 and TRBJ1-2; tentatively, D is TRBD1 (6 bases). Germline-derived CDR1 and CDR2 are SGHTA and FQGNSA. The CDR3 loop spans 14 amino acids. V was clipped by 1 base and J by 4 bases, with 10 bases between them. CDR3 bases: TGTGCCAGCAGCTTAGGCACACAGGGCTATGGCTACACCTTC. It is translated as CASSLGTQGYGYTF.